Presented here are 9 T cell receptor beta chains from one specimen sequenced in a study of OX40 agonist ivuxolimab in advanced cancers. Profiling relied on immunoSEQ multiplex PCR, and the TCRdb table lists in-frame clones only, not all of them. The sample has 35,000 or so clones; under 85% are singletons. Sequenced here: CD4+ or CD8+ T cells sorted from blood, sampled in a trial of the OX40 agonist ivuxolimab. The receptors were gathered from an adult with an advanced solid tumor such as melanoma, head and neck, liver or kidney cancer.

This clone was detected a few times. This sequence joins TRBV27 and TRBJ2-5; possibly TRBD2 for D (5 bases). Germline assignment: CDR1 MNHEY and CDR2 SMNVEV (reference sequence). The CDR3 is 16 residues long. V was pared by 5 bases and J by 2 bases, with 18 bases between. The DNA of the CDR3 is TGTGCCAGCAGTCCCCCGGGGATAACTGTTCAAGAGACCCAGTACTTC. It yields the protein CASSPPGITVQETQYF.

In regard to this clone: The junction departs from germline at one end; a sequencing error may be responsible. The chain recombines TRBV5-3 with TRBJ2-3, with TRBD1 matching 7 bases. TRBV5-3 is assigned to the ORF class and has an uncertain function. The CDR3 is 10 residues long. CDR3 amino acids: CARSWTTGSF. The DNA of the CDR3 is TGTGCCAGAAGCTGGACGACAGGGTCCTTT.

With regard to this clone: The same CDR3 also results from other DNA sequences found in this sample. The rearrangement links TRBV6-1 to TRBJ1-2, with a weak D call TRBD1 (6 bases). CDR3 length equals 15 residues. Trimming removed 1 base from V and 5 bases from J, with 14 bases in between. Germline CDR1 and CDR2: MNHNS and SASEGT. The CDR3 coding sequence is TGTGCCAGCAGTGAAGGGCGGGGGCCTTCTTATGGCTACACCTTC. This sequence encodes CASSEGRGPSYGYTF.

This clone was observed a handful of times. This chain links TRBV28 with TRBJ1-1, with D unclear. CDR1 and CDR2 (germline): MDHEN, SYDVKM. CDR3 length: 12 residues. The germline V and J ends were trimmed by 6 bases and 0 bases, with 5 bases remaining between them. The chain's CDR3 is CASRRLNTEAFF. The CDR3 nucleotides read TGTGCCAGCAGACGGTTGAACACTGAAGCTTTCTTT.

V is TRBV10-3 and J is TRBJ1-2; 7 nucleotides align to TRBD1. Germline CDR1 ENHRY, CDR2 SYGVKD. This CDR3 contains 16 residues. V was pared by 2 bases and J by 5 bases, with 11 bases of the junction left unmatched. The DNA of the CDR3 is TGTGCCATCAGTGAGGGGAGACAGGGTGGATTATATGGCTACACCTTC. Amino acids: CAISEGRQGGLYGYTF.

The V gene is TRBV5-1, the J gene TRBJ2-7, with 9 bases identical to TRBD2. This CDR3 has 17 amino acids. Germline V gene lookup returns CDR1 SGHRS and CDR2 YFSETQ. Trimming cost V 3 bases and J 1 base; bases outside gene matches: 11. CDR3 sequence reads: CASSYGTSSLRSYEQYF. CDR3 coding DNA: TGCGCCAGCAGCTACGGGACTAGCTCTTTAAGGTCCTACGAGCAGTACTTC.

The chain carries TRBV10-3 and TRBJ2-1, with D tentatively TRBD1 or TRBD2 (6 bases each). V lost 8 bases and J 5 bases, leaving 16 bases between the germline ends. Germline CDR1 reads ENHRY; CDR2 reads SYGVKD. This CDR3 comprises 14 residues. The CDR3: CAISGGQENNEQFF. CDR3 bases: TGTGCCATCTCCGGGGGACAAGAGAACAATGAGCAGTTCTTC.

The gene calls are TRBV6-6 and TRBJ2-3; D ambiguous. V was pared by 6 bases and J by 4 bases, with 11 bases between. In germline, CDR1 is MNHNY, CDR2 SVGAGI (reference sequence). The CDR3 consists of 13 residues. The CDR3 spells CASSPGWADTQYF. The CDR3 nucleotides read TGTGCCAGCAGCCCGGGTTGGGCAGATACGCAGTATTTT.

V usage is TRBV10-3 and J usage is TRBJ1-5; 9 bases agree with TRBD1. There are 14 residues in the CDR3. With 2 bases clipped from V and 7 bases from J, the junction kept 3 bases outside the gene matches. Germline CDR1 ENHRY, CDR2 SYGVKD. This CDR3 reads CAISETGGRQPQHF. CDR3 nucleotide sequence: TGTGCCATCAGTGAGACAGGGGGCAGGCAGCCCCAGCATTTT.